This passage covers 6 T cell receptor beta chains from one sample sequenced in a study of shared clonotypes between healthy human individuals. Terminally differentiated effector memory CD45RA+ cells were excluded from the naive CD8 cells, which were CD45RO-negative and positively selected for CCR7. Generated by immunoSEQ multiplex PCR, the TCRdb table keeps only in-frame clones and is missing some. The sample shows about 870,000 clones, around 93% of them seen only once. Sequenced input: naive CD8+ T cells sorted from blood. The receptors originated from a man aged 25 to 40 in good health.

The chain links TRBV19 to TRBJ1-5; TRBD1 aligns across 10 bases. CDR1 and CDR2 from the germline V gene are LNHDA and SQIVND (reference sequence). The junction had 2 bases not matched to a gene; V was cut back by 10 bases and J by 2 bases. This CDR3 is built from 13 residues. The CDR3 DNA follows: TGTGCCACAGGGACAGGGGGCAATCAGCCCCAGCATTTT. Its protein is CATGTGGNQPQHF.

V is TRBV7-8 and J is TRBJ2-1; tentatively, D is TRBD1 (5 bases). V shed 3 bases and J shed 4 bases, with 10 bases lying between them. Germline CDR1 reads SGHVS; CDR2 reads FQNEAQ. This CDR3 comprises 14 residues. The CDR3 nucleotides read TGTGCCAGCAGCTTTGCAGGGTTTTACAATGAGCAGTTCTTC. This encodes CASSFAGFYNEQFF.

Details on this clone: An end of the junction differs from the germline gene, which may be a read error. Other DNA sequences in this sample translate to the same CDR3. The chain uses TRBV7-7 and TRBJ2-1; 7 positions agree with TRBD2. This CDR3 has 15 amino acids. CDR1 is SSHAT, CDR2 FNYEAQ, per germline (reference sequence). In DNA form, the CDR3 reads TGTGCTAGCAGCTTAGAAGCGGGATTGTACAATGAGCAGTTCTTC. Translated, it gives CASSLEAGLYNEQFF.

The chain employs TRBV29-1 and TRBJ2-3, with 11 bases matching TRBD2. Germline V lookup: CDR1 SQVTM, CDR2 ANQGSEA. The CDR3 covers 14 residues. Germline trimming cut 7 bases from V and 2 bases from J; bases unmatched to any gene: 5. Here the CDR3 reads CSARLAGTTDTQYF. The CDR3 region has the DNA TGCAGCGCCAGACTAGCGGGGACCACAGATACGCAGTATTTT.

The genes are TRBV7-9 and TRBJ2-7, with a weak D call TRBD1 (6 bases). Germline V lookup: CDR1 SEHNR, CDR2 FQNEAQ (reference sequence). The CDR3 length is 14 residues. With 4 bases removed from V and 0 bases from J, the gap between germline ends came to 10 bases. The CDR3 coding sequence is TGTGCCAGCAGCTCCGACAGGTACTCCTACGAGCAGTACTTC. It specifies CASSSDRYSYEQYF.

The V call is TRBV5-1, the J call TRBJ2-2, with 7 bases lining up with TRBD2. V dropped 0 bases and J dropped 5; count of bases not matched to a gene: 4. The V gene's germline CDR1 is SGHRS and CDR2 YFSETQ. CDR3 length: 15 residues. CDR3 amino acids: CASSLEGGGTGELFF. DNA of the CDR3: TGCGCCAGCAGCTTGGAGGGCGGGGGAACCGGGGAGCTGTTTTTT.